Presented here are 25 T cell receptor beta chains from one specimen sequenced in a study of cytomegalovirus exposure and HLA in healthy donors. Vbeta (60) and Jbeta (13) primers were used in the PCR. Method: immunoSEQ multiplex PCR; TCRdb's copy keeps in-frame clones and lacks some. The sample holds about 160,000 clones, 80% to 90% seen once. The sequencing sample was made of PBMCs. The receptors stem from a man between 18 and 35 years old in good health and CMV-seronegative.

The V gene is TRBV5-1, the J gene TRBJ2-1; D possibly corresponds to TRBD2 (7 bases). Trimming took off 0 bases at V and 8 bases at J, with 12 bases between the two ends. This CDR3 contains 14 residues. Per germline, CDR1 SGHRS and CDR2 YFSETQ. In DNA, the CDR3 is TGCGCCAGCAGCTTGGCACGGGGGGCCCATGAGCAGTTCTTC. It is translated as CASSLARGAHEQFF. Combining the CDR3 with reference TRBV5-1 and TRBJ2-1 gives the whole variable domain KAGVTQTPRYLIKTRGQQVTLSCSPISGHRSVSWYQQTPGQGLQFLFEYFSETQRNKGNFPGRFSGRQFSNSRSEMNVSTLELGDSALYLCASSLARGAHEQFFGPGTRLTVL.

The genes are TRBV28 and TRBJ1-6; D perhaps matches TRBD1 (6 bases). The CDR3 is made up of 16 amino acids. V was pared by 1 base and J by 8 bases, with 15 bases between. Germline-derived CDR1 and CDR2 are MDHEN and SYDVKM. The CDR3 is CASSLLSTGMDSPLHF. Here the CDR3 DNA reads TGTGCCAGCAGTTTATTGAGCACAGGGATGGATTCACCCCTCCACTTT.

The chain combines TRBV2 with TRBJ2-5; 11 positions agree with TRBD2. Judging by the DNA end, TRBJ2-7 fits better; the J call may be wrong. Germline-derived CDR1 and CDR2 are SNHLY and FYNNEI. The CDR3 contains 14 residues. CDR3 loop: CASIGTSGAYEQYF. CDR3 bases: TGTGCCAGCATCGGGACTAGCGGCGCCTACGAGCAGTACTTC.

The chain combines TRBV27 with TRBJ1-5, with 9 bases fitting TRBD1. This CDR3 contains 14 residues. CDR1 is MNHEY, CDR2 SMNVEV, per germline (reference sequence). V shed 4 bases and J 5 bases; nucleotides not matched to a gene: 3. The CDR3 loop reads CASSWGQGDQPQHF. The CDR3 nucleotides read TGTGCCAGCAGTTGGGGACAGGGAGATCAGCCCCAGCATTTT.

CDR3 nucleotide sequence: TGTGCCAGCATCGGGGGGTCTGGGGCCAACGTCCTGACTTTC. Protein: CASIGGSGANVLTF. The J gene is TRBJ2-6, the V gene TRBV19; the match to TRBD2 covers 7 bases. CDR1 and CDR2 (germline): LNHDA, SQIVND (reference sequence). V was clipped by 9 bases and J by 1 base; unmatched bases: 3. The length of the CDR3 is 14 residues. The whole variable domain, filled in from reference TRBV19 and TRBJ2-6, reads DGGITQSPKYLFRKEGQNVTLSCEQNLNHDAMYWYRQDPGQGLRLIYYSQIVNDFQKGDIAEGYSVSREKKESFPLTVTSAQKNPTAFYLCASIGGSGANVLTFGAGSRLTVL.

This clone was seen a handful of times. V gene TRBV10-3 combines with J gene TRBJ2-1; D is possibly TRBD2 (7 bases). V shed 9 bases and J shed 10 bases, with 22 bases lying between them. Germline-derived CDR1 and CDR2 are ENHRY and SYGVKD. This CDR3 is 14 amino acids long. The CDR3 region is CAIRGAGDHSEQFF. CDR3 DNA sequence: TGTGCCATACGGGGGGCCGGGGACCATTCGGAGCAGTTCTTC.

The chain has TRBV28 and TRBJ1-6; 9 bases align to TRBD1. Germline V gene data show CDR1 as MDHEN and CDR2 as SYDVKM. V shed 5 bases, J shed 5 bases, and the junction held 1 base outside the gene matches. The CDR3 is 14 residues long. CDR3 coding DNA: TGTGCCAGCAGTCGGACAGGGGATAATTCACCCCTCCACTTT. This codes for CASSRTGDNSPLHF.

This chain uses TRBV4-1 with TRBJ2-3; TRBD2 aligns across 10 bases. CDR1 and CDR2 (germline): MGHRA, YSYEKL. Trimming at V came to 0 bases and at J to 14 bases, leaving 11 bases not matched to a gene. This CDR3 spans 15 amino acids. The CDR3 DNA is TGCGCCAGCAGCCAAGATGAGGGTAGCGGGGGGTCGCGGTATTTT. Amino acids: CASSQDEGSGGSRYF.

The rearrangement links TRBV9 to TRBJ1-5; possibly TRBD1 for D (5 bases). The CDR3 length is 15 residues. The germline V gene encodes CDR1 SGDLS and CDR2 YYNGEE. With 2 bases removed from V and 6 bases from J, the gap between germline ends came to 15 bases. The CDR3 protein is CASSVGGAGGQPQHF. DNA of the CDR3: TGTGCCAGCAGCGTCGGAGGGGCAGGCGGTCAGCCCCAGCATTTT.

This chain uses TRBV6-1 with TRBJ1-3, with 10 bases fitting TRBD1. The CDR3 is 15 residues long. CDR1 is MNHNS and CDR2 is SASEGT in the germline V gene. Trimming at V came to 3 bases and at J to 7 bases, leaving 6 bases not matched to a gene. The CDR3 DNA is TGTGCCAGCAGTGAGGGACAGGGGACCTGGAACACCATATATTTT. It encodes CASSEGQGTWNTIYF.

This clone was recorded once. The rearrangement uses TRBV28 and TRBJ2-1, with 9 bases that match TRBD2. After removal of 5 bases from V and 13 bases from J, the junction contained 21 bases not matched to a gene. This CDR3 comprises 17 residues. The germline V gene encodes CDR1 MDHEN and CDR2 SYDVKM. CDR3 nucleotide sequence: TGTGCCAGCAGTCCAGTCCATGGTAGCGGGAGAGTCAACGTCCAGTTCTTC. Translated, it gives CASSPVHGSGRVNVQFF.

The rearrangement uses TRBV6-1 and TRBJ1-3, with D perhaps matching TRBD1 (5 bases). The V gene lost 4 bases and the J gene lost 0 bases, with 19 bases spanning the gap. This CDR3 contains 18 residues. CDR1 and CDR2 (germline): MNHNS, SASEGT. The CDR3 sequence is CASSAPLGGSPSGNTIYF. CDR3 nucleotides: TGTGCCAGCAGTGCGCCCCTTGGGGGGTCCCCCTCTGGAAACACCATATATTTT.

V usage is TRBV6-1 and J usage is TRBJ1-3; D ambiguous. Between the trimmed V and J ends, which lost 7 bases and 3 bases, there was a span of 16 bases. The CDR3 runs to 15 residues. Per germline, CDR1 MNHNS and CDR2 SASEGT. The CDR3 bases are TGTGCCAGCACCTCAGGAGGCAAGGGTGGAAACACCATATATTTT. This codes for CASTSGGKGGNTIYF.

This clone was counted a few times. The V and J genes are TRBV27 and TRBJ2-7, with D possibly TRBD1 on 6 matching bases. CDR1 and CDR2 from the germline V gene are MNHEY and SMNVEV (reference sequence). The CDR3 has 15 residues. Trimming left V 5 bases short and J 2 bases short, with 16 bases between. DNA of the CDR3: TGTGCCAGCAGTAACTACAGGGATCCCACCTACGAGCAGTACTTC. This codes for CASSNYRDPTYEQYF.

This sequence joins TRBV7-8 and TRBJ2-7; 8 nucleotides match TRBD1. From germline, CDR1 is SGHVS and CDR2 FQNEAQ. CDR3 length: 14 residues. V trimming: 4 bases; J trimming: 9 bases; junction bases outside the gene matches: 11. CDR3 loop: CASSSGQGRGGQYF. The DNA of the CDR3 is TGTGCCAGCAGCTCCGGACAGGGACGTGGGGGGCAGTACTTC.

This chain links TRBV6-6 with TRBJ2-5; the match to TRBD1 covers 7 bases. This CDR3 comprises 14 residues. The germline V gene has CDR1 MNHNY and CDR2 SVGAGI (reference sequence). Trimming removed 6 bases from V and 5 bases from J; junction bases left unmatched: 9. CDR3: CASSPGQPVETQYF. The DNA of the CDR3 is TGTGCCAGCAGCCCGGGACAGCCAGTGGAGACCCAGTACTTC.

This clone was seen a few times. The genes are TRBV10-3 and TRBJ2-5; tentative D call: TRBD1 (8 bases). CDR3 size: 16 residues. V lost 6 bases, J lost 3 bases, and 20 bases lay in between. Germline V gene lookup returns CDR1 ENHRY and CDR2 SYGVKD. DNA for the CDR3: TGTGCCATCAGAGATGGACAGGGCGGGGGCGAAGAGACCCAGTACTTC. This gives the protein CAIRDGQGGGEETQYF.

The chain carries TRBV19 and TRBJ1-1; no firm D call. The germline V gene encodes CDR1 LNHDA and CDR2 SQIVND (reference sequence). The CDR3 covers 15 residues. V lost 5 bases and J lost 3, with 16 bases in between. The CDR3 nucleotides are TGTGCCAGTAGTCCCTATTCTGTCGGGGACACTGAAGCTTTCTTT. This gives the protein CASSPYSVGDTEAFF.

V and J are TRBV7-2 and TRBJ2-1; 8 positions match TRBD1. Germline V gene lookup returns CDR1 SGHTA and CDR2 FQGNSA. J lost 4 bases, V lost 6 bases, and 8 bases had no gene match. The CDR3 length is 15 residues. The CDR3 sequence: CASSFGQGIYNEQFF. DNA of the CDR3: TGTGCCAGCAGTTTCGGACAGGGTATATACAATGAGCAGTTCTTC.

This chain connects TRBV7-2 to TRBJ1-1; 7 nucleotides align to TRBD1. Losses at the gene ends were 3 bases for V and 1 base for J; bases not matched to a gene: 2. The germline V gene encodes CDR1 SGHTA and CDR2 FQGNSA. CDR3 length: 14 residues. The CDR3 spells CASSFDRANTEAFF. CDR3 bases: TGTGCCAGCAGCTTCGACAGGGCGAACACTGAAGCTTTCTTT.

This clone was recorded a few times. The rearrangement links TRBV28 to TRBJ2-7; tentatively, D is TRBD2 (6 bases). With 4 bases removed from V and 7 bases from J, the gap between germline ends came to 14 bases. CDR3 length: 13 residues. CDR1 is MDHEN, CDR2 SYDVKM, per germline. As DNA, the CDR3 is TGTGCCAGCAGTTACCGGAGGGCCCGGGAGCAGTACTTC. Its translation: CASSYRRAREQYF.

This clone was counted once. The chain links TRBV2 to TRBJ2-3, with TRBD2 identical over 9 bases. J was trimmed by 5 bases and V by 4 bases; bases with no gene match: 7. Germline CDR1 and CDR2: SNHLY and FYNNEI. The CDR3 consists of 15 residues. DNA of the CDR3: TGTGCCAGCAGTGGGGTAGCGGGAGTGCAAGATACGCAGTATTTT. This translates into CASSGVAGVQDTQYF. Combining the CDR3 with reference TRBV2 and TRBJ2-3 gives the whole variable domain EPEVTQTPSHQVTQMGQEVILRCVPISNHLYFYWYRQILGQKVEFLVSFYNNEISEKSEIFDDQFSVERPDGSNFTLKIRSTKLEDSAMYFCASSGVAGVQDTQYFGPGTRLTVL.

The V call is TRBV5-1, the J call TRBJ1-5; 9 bases align to TRBD1. The CDR3 length is 14 residues. Trimming removed 4 bases from V and 5 bases from J; junction bases left unmatched: 4. CDR1 is SGHRS, CDR2 YFSETQ, per germline. The CDR3 is CASSTGQGDQPQHF. Written as DNA, the CDR3 is TGCGCCAGCAGCACGGGACAGGGAGATCAGCCCCAGCATTTT.

The chain couples TRBV4-1 to TRBJ2-5, with TRBD2 identical over 7 bases. CDR1 is MGHRA, CDR2 YSYEKL, per germline. The ends lost 1 base at V and 2 bases at J; junction bases unmatched: 7. The CDR3 is 16 amino acids. This CDR3 is CASSQVSGLSQETQYF. CDR3 DNA sequence: TGCGCCAGCAGCCAAGTTAGCGGGTTATCACAAGAGACCCAGTACTTC.

This clone has only one observation. The same CDR3 is also encoded by other DNA sequences in this sample. J is TRBJ1-4 and V is TRBV9; 8 nucleotides match TRBD1. Trimming cost V 2 bases and J 6 bases; bases outside gene matches: 9. CDR3 length equals 16 residues. The germline CDR1 and CDR2 sequences are SGDLS and YYNGEE. CDR3 sequence: CASSVGGGTGDEKLFF. Here the CDR3 DNA reads TGTGCCAGCAGCGTGGGGGGAGGGACAGGAGATGAAAAACTGTTTTTT.